This T cell receptor (beta chain) originates from a study of T cell responses to AZD1222 COVID-19 vaccine. Regarding the study as a whole: Only six or seven AZD1222 recipients were seropositive at baseline. Of spike-specific TCRs, nearly half reportedly target regions left unmutated in variants.

V was trimmed by 8 bases and J by 6 bases, leaving 13 bases between them. Germline CDR1 SNHLY, CDR2 FYNNEI. This CDR3 contains 13 residues. Repertoires were generated with immunoSEQ multiplex PCR, while TCRdb's copy carries only in-frame clones and drops some. This sample has roughly 150,000 clones, with 90% to 95% found just once. This clone was observed once. What it binds is not known. The sequence was collected from an adult who received the AZD1222 COVID-19 vaccine. Sample: peripheral blood, taken 28 days after the second AZD1222 dose. The rearrangement joins TRBV2 to TRBJ2-2; D uncertain. The CDR3, as DNA: TGTGCCAGCCGACTCCGTGAGCCCGGGGAGCTGTTTTTT. It yields the protein CASRLREPGELFF. Drawing the rest from reference TRBV2 and TRBJ2-2, the complete variable domain is EPEVTQTPSHQVTQMGQEVILRCVPISNHLYFYWYRQILGQKVEFLVSFYNNEISEKSEIFDDQFSVERPDGSNFTLKIRSTKLEDSAMYFCASRLREPGELFFGEGSRLTVL.